Sequencing of this T cell receptor beta chain was carried out in a study of blood T cell repertoires in COVID-19. Profiled with immunoSEQ multiplex PCR; TCRdb holds only in-frame clones, not every one. The data hold about 350,000 clones, with about 92% observed a single time. CDR1 is SQVTM, CDR2 ANQGSEA, per germline. The CDR3 runs 13 residues. V was pared by 7 bases and J by 1 base, with 2 bases of the junction left unmatched. This chain joins TRBV29-1 and TRBJ2-1; TRBD2 matches at 9 bases. The source of this sequence is a woman aged 60 to 75 with COVID-19, enrolled during active disease. Sequencing was performed on peripheral blood. The CDR3: CSGSGRSYNEQFF. CDR3 nucleotide sequence: TGCAGCGGGAGCGGGAGGTCCTACAATGAGCAGTTCTTC.